This TCR beta chain was obtained from a study of cytomegalovirus exposure and HLA in healthy donors. Study-level findings and limits: Analyzed later, association rates of TCRs varied across HLA loci, with DRB1 most and HLA-C fewest.

V lost 0 bases to trimming and J lost 7 bases; unmatched junction nucleotides: 3. Per the germline V gene, CDR1 is SGHRS and CDR2 is YFSETQ. The CDR3 is made up of 13 amino acids. 60 Vbeta and 13 Jbeta primers were used in PCR. This table comes from immunoSEQ multiplex PCR, and its TCRdb copy is limited to in-frame clones, with some not included. There are fewer than 250,000 clones in the sample; 60% to 80% occur only once, and 3.1% lies in the top ten. About this clone: What it binds is unknown.

The TCR sequence derives from a woman aged 25 to 45 in good health and CMV-seropositive. The gene calls are TRBV5-1 and TRBJ1-2, with 7 positions matching TRBD1. The specimen sequenced was PBMCs. CDR3 sequence (DNA): TGCGCCAGCAGCTTGGGAGGGGGCTTTGGCTACACCTTC. As protein: CASSLGGGFGYTF. Filled out from reference TRBV5-1 and TRBJ1-2, the complete variable domain reads KAGVTQTPRYLIKTRGQQVTLSCSPISGHRSVSWYQQTPGQGLQFLFEYFSETQRNKGNFPGRFSGRQFSNSRSEMNVSTLELGDSALYLCASSLGGGFGYTFGSGTRLTVV.